This record concerns one T cell receptor beta chain sequence. What it binds is unknown. Libraries of TRB cDNA were made by 5' RACE and carried UMIs. TCRdb re-called the 5' RACE reads and gives one entry per CDR3 protein, without DNA. Its clone listing holds 7,500 to 9,500 distinct CDR3 sequences. This CDR3 is 13 amino acids long. In germline, CDR1 is DFQATT, CDR2 SNEGSKA (reference sequence). The data stem from a study of CXCR3-negative and CXCR3-positive naive CD8 T cells. Broader study findings: Relative to memory CD8+ cells, whose diversity was much lower, both naive subsets had comparably high diversity.

This receptor was taken from a human donor in good health. Some clones in this sample may be carry-over from other donors' samples. The rearrangement uses TRBV20-1 and TRBJ2-1; TCRdb outputs TRBD2, but without DNA this stays unchecked. Material for sequencing was naive CXCR3- CD8+ T cells from blood. The subset was: CD45RO-CCR7+CD27+CD95- naive CD8+ T cells lacking CXCR3 (TNR3-). The CDR3 here is CSATLAGRDEQFF.